The clone carrying this T cell receptor beta chain was seen ten or more times. Its antigen is still unknown. The sample is drawn from a study of shared clonotypes between healthy human individuals. The V end was cut by 2 bases, the J end by 6 bases, with 8 bases between. Germline V gene sequence: CDR1 MDHEN, CDR2 SYDVKM. The CDR3 loop spans 13 amino acids. Original data processing: Owing to the provision of junction-only sequences devoid of quality scores by immunoSEQ, filtering differed. The data were produced by immunoSEQ multiplex PCR, yet TCRdb's version contains in-frame clones alone and is incomplete. V and J calls and clone size are as listed in that table; D and trimming were resolved from the DNA. The table lists about 560,000 clones, around 78% of them singletons. Overall study findings and caveats: The sole specimen, blood, was sampled, and tissue repertoires likely differ.

The receptor's source is a woman aged 35 to 49 in good health. Some clones in this sample may be carry-over from other donors' samples. The material sequenced was PBMCs. This rearrangement joins TRBV28 to TRBJ1-5, with D unresolved. CDR3 amino acids: CASSLGPGQPQHF. In nucleotides, the CDR3 is TGTGCCAGCAGTTTAGGTCCGGGTCAGCCCCAGCATTTT.